One TCR beta chain is described in this entry. The sample is drawn from a study of blood T cell repertoires in COVID-19. Assay used: immunoSEQ multiplex PCR; TCRdb lists only in-frame clones, some missing. The sample holds around 190,000 clones; approximately 84% are singletons and the top ten take approximately 3%. Trimming took 6 bases from V and 0 from J, leaving 11 bases between them. There are 14 residues in the CDR3. Germline CDR1 is SNHLY and CDR2 is FYNNEI. The origin of this receptor is a woman in her thirties who had recovered from COVID-19. The sequenced material came from PBMCs or T cells enriched from blood (not recorded which). V is TRBV2 and J is TRBJ1-1; D ambiguous. As DNA, the CDR3 is TGTGCCAGCAGGCATCGAGGGTTGAACACTGAAGCTTTCTTT. Amino acid sequence: CASRHRGLNTEAFF.